This is a list of T cell receptor beta chains from one sample in a study of cytomegalovirus exposure and HLA in healthy donors. The table came from immunoSEQ multiplex PCR; TCRdb's copy has only in-frame clones and leaves some out. This table has 100,000 to 150,000 clones, 60% to 85% appearing once. Sequencing was done on a sample of PBMCs. The receptors were sampled from a woman aged 35 to 49 in good health and CMV-seronegative. Both conserved end residues are part of each CDR3. A clone size is listed for some rows: how often the clone was seen (once, few, many), or a class if it is expanded.

j_call v_call clone_size cdr3_aa
TRBJ2-2 TRBV9 . CASSPFDSLLNTGELFF
TRBJ2-1 TRBV2 . CASSPPGQGVNEQFF
TRBJ1-2 TRBV5-1 once CASSYRGDWTNYGYTF
TRBJ1-2 TRBV19 . CASSINVGMDYTF
TRBJ1-2 TRBV2 . CAATEMRGQGAGGYTF
TRBJ2-2 TRBV28 . CASSFPPARGTGELFF
TRBJ2-3 TRBV11-2 once CASSATGTSGTDTQYF
TRBJ1-5 TRBV4-3 few CASSQEAQGDNQPQHF
TRBJ1-1 TRBV23-1 . CASSLLDRDRLQEVGNTEAFF
TRBJ1-4 TRBV2 . CASTGIATNEKLFF
TRBJ1-1 TRBV7-3 . CASSPGSGQMTEAFF
TRBJ2-5 TRBV6-5 . CASSWGTAQETQYF
TRBJ2-1 TRBV10-2 few CASIRTSGRRGYNEQFF
TRBJ2-5 TRBV27 . CASSPTNLETQYF
TRBJ2-7 TRBV6-6 once CVSSWSQGTYEQYF
TRBJ1-4 TRBV7-9 . CASSLVGQTNEKLFF
TRBJ2-3 TRBV6-4 . CASSPSGSTDTQYF
TRBJ1-3 TRBV6-5 . CASRRTGDGNTIYF
TRBJ2-1 TRBV18 . CASSPTSGESSYNEQFF
TRBJ1-3 TRBV5-1 . CASSLTFTGNTIYF
TRBJ2-5 TRBV2 . CASREDWETQYF
TRBJ2-5 TRBV11-3 . CASSLHSGSEGTQYF
TRBJ1-6 TRBV11-2 . CASSLETGANSPLHF
TRBJ2-1 TRBV4-3 . CTSSLAGGNFNEQFF
TRBJ2-4 TRBV7-9 . CASSLTGSRGTKNSQYF
TRBJ1-1 TRBV2 . CASALSGTMEAFF
TRBJ1-1 TRBV5-1 . CASSTGTGGTEAFF
TRBJ2-2 TRBV18 once CASSPPAASGYGGELFF
TRBJ2-3 TRBV28 . CASSSGSSHSTDTQYF